The clone carrying this TCR beta chain was picked up one time. Its antigen is undetermined. This sample is drawn from a study of relationships among human T cell subsets. Study-wide findings and caveats: Th1, Th2 and regulatory subsets overlapped substantially in CDR3 sequences. T cell counts were not recorded for a couple of pan T samples. Clones with over 100 reads held over 60% of CD8+ cytotoxic sequences.

From mRNA, alpha and beta CDR3 regions were amplified using semiquantitative ARM-PCR. In ARM-PCR, communal superprimers followed tagged nested gene-specific primers for exponential amplification. Before the second round, exonuclease removed the nested primers. TCRdb redid the calling of the multiplex PCR reads with MiXCR, one entry per CDR3 protein. The table has around 5,000 distinct CDR3 sequences, roughly 80% seen once. Germline V gives CDR1 DFQATT, CDR2 SNEGSKA (reference sequence). V lost 0 bases to trimming and J lost 3 bases, with 6 bases between them. CDR3 length: 14 amino acids. The specimen was total T cells sorted from blood. The chain recombines TRBV20-1 with TRBJ1-6, with D unclear. The sequence was collected from a man in his forties or fifties in good health. CDR3 DNA: TGCAGTGCTAGAGATGGGAACTATAATTCACCCCTCCACTTT. Translated: CSARDGNYNSPLHF.